The TCR beta chain under discussion was sequenced for a study of blood T cell repertoires in COVID-19. Repertoires were generated with immunoSEQ multiplex PCR, while TCRdb's copy carries only in-frame clones and drops some. The sample has 200,000 to 250,000 clones; approximately 80% are singletons. Individuals drawn from under 30 US areas were roughly 18 to 95 years old. CDR1 is LGHDT, CDR2 YNNKEL, per germline (reference sequence). The CDR3 sequence is 14 residues long. V shed 4 bases and J shed 3 bases, with 12 bases lying between them. The sequenced material came from PBMCs or T cells enriched from blood (not recorded which). The J gene is TRBJ1-1, the V gene TRBV3-1 (or the pseudogene TRBV3-2); no definite D call. The TCR originated in a woman between 40 and 55 years old with acute COVID-19. The chain's CDR3 is CASSPRRGYTEAFF. CDR3 nucleotides: TGTGCCAGCAGCCCCCGCAGAGGGTACACTGAAGCTTTCTTT.